The T cell receptor (beta chain) described here comes from a study of shared clonotypes between healthy human individuals. Findings of the study overall: How much donors shared clonotypes was expected to be affected by sequencing depth.

The V segment lost 5 bases and the J segment 2 bases; nucleotides outside the gene matches: 4. The CDR3 consists of 15 residues. The germline V gene has CDR1 SGHAT and CDR2 FQDESV (reference sequence). In the original analysis: Junction-only sequences without quality scores came from ImmunoSEQ, so filtering differed. Profiled with immunoSEQ multiplex PCR; TCRdb holds only in-frame clones, not every one. That table is the source of V, J and clone size, and D and trimming were worked out from the DNA. This table holds about 2,100,000 clones, 85% to 95% found once. Worth noting for this clone: Its antigen remains unidentified.

Terminally differentiated effector memory CD45RA+ cells were left out of the naive CD8 fraction, which was CD45RO-negative and positively selected for CCR7. Healthy HIV-negative adults without recent acute infections or vaccinations served as donors. Material for sequencing was naive CD8+ T cells from PBMCs. The sequence was obtained from a man aged 18 to 30 in good health. Some clones in this sample may be carry-over from other donors' samples. The genes are TRBV11-1 and TRBJ2-1; 9 positions agree with TRBD1. CDR3 DNA: TGTGCCAGCAGCCCAGACAGGGGGGCCTACAATGAGCAGTTCTTC. This sequence encodes CASSPDRGAYNEQFF.